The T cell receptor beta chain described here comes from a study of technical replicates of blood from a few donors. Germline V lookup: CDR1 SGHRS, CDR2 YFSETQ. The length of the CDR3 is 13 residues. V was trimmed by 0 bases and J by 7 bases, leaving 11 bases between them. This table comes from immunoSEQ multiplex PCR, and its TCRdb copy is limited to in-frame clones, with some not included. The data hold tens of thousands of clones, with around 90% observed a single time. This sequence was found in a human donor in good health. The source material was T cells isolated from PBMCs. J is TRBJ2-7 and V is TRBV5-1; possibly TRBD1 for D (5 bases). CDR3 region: CASSLGAGQEQYF. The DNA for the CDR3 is TGCGCCAGCAGCTTGGGGGCAGGGCAAGAGCAGTACTTC.